This TCR beta chain was documented in a study of glioma-infiltrating T cells after dendritic cell vaccination. Across the study: Treatment, given 2003 to 2012, was autologous tumor lysate-pulsed dendritic cell vaccination. Autologous tumor lysate was loaded overnight onto monocyte-derived dendritic cells grown less than 8 days with IL-4 and GM-CSF.

TCRB CDR3 was amplified from 2 ug genomic DNA or less. Amplification used 60 V beta primers and 13 J beta primers. The data were produced by immunoSEQ multiplex PCR, yet TCRdb's version contains in-frame clones alone and is incomplete. The table lists 20,000 to 25,000 clones, 79% of them singletons. Losses at the gene ends were 9 bases for V and 7 bases for J; bases not matched to a gene: 8. Germline-derived CDR1 and CDR2 are LNHDA and SQIVND (reference sequence). The CDR3 loop spans 14 amino acids. The input for sequencing was blood, taken before dendritic cell vaccination. This TCR was sampled from a human donor with glioblastoma. V and J are TRBV19 and TRBJ2-1, with 11 bases matching TRBD2. As DNA, the CDR3 is TGTGCCAGCGGGGGGCTAGCGGGAGGAAATGAGCAGTTCTTC. This gives the protein CASGGLAGGNEQFF.